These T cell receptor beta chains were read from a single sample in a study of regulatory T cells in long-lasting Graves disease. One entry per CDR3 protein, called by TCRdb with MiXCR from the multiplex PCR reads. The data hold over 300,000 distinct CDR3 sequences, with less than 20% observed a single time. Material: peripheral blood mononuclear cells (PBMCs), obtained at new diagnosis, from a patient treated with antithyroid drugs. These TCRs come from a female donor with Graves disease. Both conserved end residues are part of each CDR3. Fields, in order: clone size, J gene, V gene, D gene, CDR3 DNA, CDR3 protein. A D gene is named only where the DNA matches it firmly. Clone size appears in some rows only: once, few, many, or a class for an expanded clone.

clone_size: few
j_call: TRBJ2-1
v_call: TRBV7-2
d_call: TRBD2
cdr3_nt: TGCGCCAGCAGCCATCCACTTGGGGGTAGCGGGAGACGGTCCTACAATGAGCAGTTCTTC
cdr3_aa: CASSHPLGGSGRRSYNEQFF

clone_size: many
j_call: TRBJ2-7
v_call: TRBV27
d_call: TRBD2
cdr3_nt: TGTGCCAGCAGGAGGACTAGCGGCTACGAGCAGTACTTC
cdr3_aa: CASRRTSGYEQYF

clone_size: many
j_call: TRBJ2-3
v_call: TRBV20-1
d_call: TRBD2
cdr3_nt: TGCAGTGCTAGATTGGCGGGGGGGCCGGCAGATACGCAGTATTTT
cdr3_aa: CSARLAGGPADTQYF

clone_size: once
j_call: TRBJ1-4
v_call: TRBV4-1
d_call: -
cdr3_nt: TGCGCCAGCAGCCCGAACGTTAACCAGGTGGAAAAACTGTTTTTT
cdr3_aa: CASSPNVNQVEKLFF

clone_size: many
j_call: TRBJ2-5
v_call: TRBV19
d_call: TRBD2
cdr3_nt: TGTGCCAGTAGTATAGTAGCGGGGACCACCCAAGAGACCCAGTACTTC
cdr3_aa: CASSIVAGTTQETQYF

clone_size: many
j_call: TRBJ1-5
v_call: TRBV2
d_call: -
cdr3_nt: TGTGCCAGCAGTCTCTACAATCAGCCCCAGCATTTT
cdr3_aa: CASSLYNQPQHF

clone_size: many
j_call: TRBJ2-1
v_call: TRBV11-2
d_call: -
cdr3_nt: TGTGCCAGCAGCTTAGCTTTTGGACACCCGGGACTCAATGAGCAGTTCTTC
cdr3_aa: CASSLAFGHPGLNEQFF

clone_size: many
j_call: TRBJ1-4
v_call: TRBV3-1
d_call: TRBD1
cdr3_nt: TGTGCCAGCAGCCAAGGCCCCGGGACAGGGGGGGAAAAACTGTTTTTT
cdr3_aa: CASSQGPGTGGEKLFF

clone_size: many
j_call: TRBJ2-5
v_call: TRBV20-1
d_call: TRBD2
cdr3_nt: TGCAGTGCAAAAATAGCGGGGGGAGTAGAGACCCAGTACTTC
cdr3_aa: CSAKIAGGVETQYF

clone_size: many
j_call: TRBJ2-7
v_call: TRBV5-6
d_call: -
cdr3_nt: TGTGCCAGCAGCGGAACCCGGGACGGGAGCTCCTACGAGCAGTACTTC
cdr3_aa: CASSGTRDGSSYEQYF

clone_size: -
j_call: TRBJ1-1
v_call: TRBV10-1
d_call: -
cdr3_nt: TGCGCCAGCAGTCCCTGGGGTGCCCCTGAAGCTTTCTTT
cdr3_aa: CASSPWGAPEAFF

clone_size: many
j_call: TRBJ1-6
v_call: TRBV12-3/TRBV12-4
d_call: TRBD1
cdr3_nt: TGTGCCAGCAGCCCGGGACAGGGTTATAATTCACCCCTCCACTTT
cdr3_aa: CASSPGQGYNSPLHF

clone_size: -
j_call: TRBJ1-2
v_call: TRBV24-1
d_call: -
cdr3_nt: TGTGCCACCAGTGACCAGGGACATGGCTACACCTTC
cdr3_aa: CATSDQGHGYTF

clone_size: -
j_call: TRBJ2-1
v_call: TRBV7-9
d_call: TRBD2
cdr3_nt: TGTGCCAGCAGCTTAGGCATTGAGCGGGGGAACCTGGTAATCTACAATGAGCAGTTCTTC
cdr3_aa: CASSLGIERGNLVIYNEQFF